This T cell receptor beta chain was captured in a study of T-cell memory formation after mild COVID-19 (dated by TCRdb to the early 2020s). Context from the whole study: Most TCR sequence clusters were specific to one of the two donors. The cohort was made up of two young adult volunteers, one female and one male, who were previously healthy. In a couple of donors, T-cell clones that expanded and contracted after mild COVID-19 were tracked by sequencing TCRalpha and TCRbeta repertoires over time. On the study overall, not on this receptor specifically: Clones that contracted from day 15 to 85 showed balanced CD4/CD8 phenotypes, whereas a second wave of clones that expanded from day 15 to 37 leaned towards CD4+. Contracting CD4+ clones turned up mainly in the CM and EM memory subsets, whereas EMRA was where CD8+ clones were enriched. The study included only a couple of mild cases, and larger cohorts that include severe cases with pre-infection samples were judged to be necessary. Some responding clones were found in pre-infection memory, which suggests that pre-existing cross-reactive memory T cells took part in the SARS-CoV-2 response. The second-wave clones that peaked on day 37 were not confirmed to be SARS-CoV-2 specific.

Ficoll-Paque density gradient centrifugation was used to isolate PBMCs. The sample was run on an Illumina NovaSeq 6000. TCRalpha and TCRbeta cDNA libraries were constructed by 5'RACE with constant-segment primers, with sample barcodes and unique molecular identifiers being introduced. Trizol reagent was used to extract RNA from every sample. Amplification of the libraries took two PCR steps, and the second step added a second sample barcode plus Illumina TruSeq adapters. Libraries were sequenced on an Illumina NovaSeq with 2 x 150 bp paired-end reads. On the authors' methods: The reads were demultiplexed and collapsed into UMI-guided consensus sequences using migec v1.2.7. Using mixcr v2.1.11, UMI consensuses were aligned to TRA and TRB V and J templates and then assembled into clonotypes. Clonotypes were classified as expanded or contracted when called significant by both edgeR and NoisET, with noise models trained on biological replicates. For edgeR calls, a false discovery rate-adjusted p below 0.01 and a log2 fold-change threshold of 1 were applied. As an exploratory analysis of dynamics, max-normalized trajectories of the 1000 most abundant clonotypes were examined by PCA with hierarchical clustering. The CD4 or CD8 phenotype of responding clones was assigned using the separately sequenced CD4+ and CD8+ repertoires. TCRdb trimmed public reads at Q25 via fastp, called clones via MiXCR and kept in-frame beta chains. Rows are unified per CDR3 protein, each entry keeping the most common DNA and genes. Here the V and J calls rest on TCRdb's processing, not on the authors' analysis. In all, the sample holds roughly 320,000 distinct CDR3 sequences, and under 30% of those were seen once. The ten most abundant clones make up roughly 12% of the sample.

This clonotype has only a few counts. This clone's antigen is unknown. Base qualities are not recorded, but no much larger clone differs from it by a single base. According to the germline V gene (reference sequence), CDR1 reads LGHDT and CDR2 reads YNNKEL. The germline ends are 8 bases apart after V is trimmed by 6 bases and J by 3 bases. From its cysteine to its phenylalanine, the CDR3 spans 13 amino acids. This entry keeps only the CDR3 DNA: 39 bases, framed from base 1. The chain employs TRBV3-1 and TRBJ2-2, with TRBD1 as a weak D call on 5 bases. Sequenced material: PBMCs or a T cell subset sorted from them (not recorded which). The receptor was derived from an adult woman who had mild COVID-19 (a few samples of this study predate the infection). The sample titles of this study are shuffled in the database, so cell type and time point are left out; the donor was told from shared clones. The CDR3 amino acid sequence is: CASRTAYTGELFF. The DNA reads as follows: TGTGCCAGCAGGACAGCGTACACCGGGGAGCTGTTTTTT. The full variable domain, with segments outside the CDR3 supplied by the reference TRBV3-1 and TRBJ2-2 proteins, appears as DTAVSQTPKYLVTQMGNDKSIKCEQNLGHDTMYWYKQDSKKFLKIMFSYNNKELIINETVPNRFSPKSPDKAHLNLHINSLELGDSAVYFCASRTAYTGELFFGEGSRLTVL.